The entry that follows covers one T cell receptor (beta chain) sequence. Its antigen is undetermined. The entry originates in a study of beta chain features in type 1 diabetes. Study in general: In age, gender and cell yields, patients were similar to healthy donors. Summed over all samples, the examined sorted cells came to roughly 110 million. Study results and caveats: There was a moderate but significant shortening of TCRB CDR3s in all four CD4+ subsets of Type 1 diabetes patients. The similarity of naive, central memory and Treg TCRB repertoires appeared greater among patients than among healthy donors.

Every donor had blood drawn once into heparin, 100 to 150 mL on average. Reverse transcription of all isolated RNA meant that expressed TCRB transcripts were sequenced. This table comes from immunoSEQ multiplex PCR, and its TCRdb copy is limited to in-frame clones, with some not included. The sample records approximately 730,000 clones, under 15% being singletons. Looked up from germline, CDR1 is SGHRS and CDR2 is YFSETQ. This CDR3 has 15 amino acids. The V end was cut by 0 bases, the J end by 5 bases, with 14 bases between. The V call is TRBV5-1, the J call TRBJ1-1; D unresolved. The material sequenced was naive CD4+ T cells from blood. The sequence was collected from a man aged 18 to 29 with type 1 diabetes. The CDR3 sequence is CASSLGGPRGTEAFF. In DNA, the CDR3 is TGCGCCAGCAGCTTGGGAGGGCCCCGGGGAACTGAAGCTTTCTTT.